This entry lists 21 T cell receptor beta chains sequenced from one sample in a study of blood T cell repertoires in COVID-19. Only in-frame clones appear in the TCRdb table, and some are missing; sequencing was by immunoSEQ multiplex PCR. Of some 160,000 clones in the sample, about 86% were seen once. The sequenced sample consisted of peripheral blood. The source of these receptors is a woman aged 70 to 79 who had recovered from COVID-19.

The V gene is TRBV24-1, the J gene TRBJ2-2; D unclear. Looked up from germline, CDR1 is KGHDR and CDR2 is SFDVKD. This CDR3 has 18 amino acids. With 2 bases removed from V and 1 base from J, the gap between germline ends came to 16 bases. CDR3 DNA: TGTGCCACCAGTGATTCCCGGTCCGGTCGCCTGAACACCGGGGAGCTGTTTTTT. Protein: CATSDSRSGRLNTGELFF.

The genes are TRBV5-1 and TRBJ2-7; 8 bases are a match to TRBD2. Germline V gives CDR1 SGHRS, CDR2 YFSETQ. The CDR3 has 15 amino acids. The junction had 12 bases not matched to a gene; V was cut back by 4 bases and J by 6 bases. CDR3 in amino acids: CASSQGGSGVSEQYF. In DNA, the CDR3 is TGCGCCAGCAGCCAAGGAGGTAGCGGGGTCTCCGAGCAGTACTTC.

The chain uses TRBV27 and TRBJ1-2, with D hard to call. The CDR3 has 13 residues. The germline V and J ends were trimmed by 6 bases and 4 bases, with 12 bases remaining between them. Germline V gives CDR1 MNHEY, CDR2 SMNVEV (reference sequence). In nucleotides, the CDR3 is TGTGCCAGCAGCCGACGGGGTCCCTATGGCTACACCTTC. Translation gives CASSRRGPYGYTF.

This clone was detected once. Here the CDR3 DNA reads TGTGCCAGCAGTAACAGGGGGGGCACTGAAGCTTTCTTT. Translating gives CASSNRGGTEAFF. The chain employs TRBV12-3 or TRBV12-4 and TRBJ1-1, with 8 nucleotides matching TRBD1. J gave up 4 bases and V 5 bases, and 3 bases lay outside the gene matches. The CDR3 is 13 residues long.

A few counts support this clone. The chain joins TRBV4-3 to TRBJ2-1; the match to TRBD2 covers 13 bases. CDR1 and CDR2 from the germline V gene are LGHNA and YSLEER. This CDR3 is built from 16 residues. Germline trimming cut 5 bases from V and 9 bases from J; bases unmatched to any gene: 10. The CDR3 reads CASSTGLAGSGSEQFF. The DNA for the CDR3 is TGCGCCAGCAGCACGGGACTAGCGGGATCTGGGAGTGAGCAGTTCTTC.

The CDR3 spells CSPQGLADSSYNEQFF. CDR3 nucleotide sequence: TGCAGCCCCCAGGGACTAGCGGACAGCTCCTACAATGAGCAGTTCTTC. The chain carries TRBV29-1 and TRBJ2-1; 11 positions agree with TRBD2. The CDR3 is 16 residues long. The germline gives CDR1 SQVTM, CDR2 ANQGSEA. The ends lost 8 bases at V and 0 bases at J; junction bases unmatched: 9.

The V and J genes are TRBV5-6 and TRBJ2-2; D is unclear. The CDR3 spans 15 residues. The V end was cut by 1 base, the J end by 1 base, with 8 bases between. Germline V lookup: CDR1 SGHDT, CDR2 YYEEEE. CDR3 coding DNA: TGTGCCAGCAGCTTGTGGAGTGGGAACACCGGGGAGCTGTTTTTT. It encodes CASSLWSGNTGELFF.

The chain recombines TRBV18 with TRBJ1-6, with TRBD1 as a possible D gene (6 bases). Germline values: CDR1 KGHSH, CDR2 LQKENI. This CDR3 comprises 16 residues. Trimming removed 3 bases at V and 7 bases at J, with 16 bases between. The CDR3 loop reads CASSPLGAGDNSPLHF. As DNA, the CDR3 is TGTGCCAGCTCACCTCTAGGGGCAGGGGACAATTCACCCCTCCACTTT.

This chain connects TRBV3-1 (or the pseudogene TRBV3-2) to TRBJ2-3, with a weak D call TRBD2 (6 bases). Between the trimmed V and J ends, which lost 1 base and 4 bases, there was a span of 15 bases. The CDR3 sequence is 16 residues long. Germline V gives CDR1 LGHDT, CDR2 YNNKEL (reference sequence). CDR3 sequence: CASSQVGGNRADTQYF. The CDR3 DNA follows: TGTGCCAGCAGCCAAGTGGGAGGAAATAGAGCAGATACGCAGTATTTT.

This chain links TRBV5-1 with TRBJ2-5; 7 positions match TRBD1. CDR3 size: 14 residues. Germline lookup yields CDR1 SGHRS and CDR2 YFSETQ. Trimming at V came to 0 bases and at J to 7 bases, leaving 6 bases not matched to a gene. CDR3 region: CASSLGQGKGTQYF. The CDR3 coding sequence is TGCGCCAGCAGCTTGGGACAGGGAAAGGGGACCCAGTACTTC.

The J gene is TRBJ2-7, the V gene TRBV5-1; 8 nucleotides match TRBD1. Per germline, CDR1 SGHRS and CDR2 YFSETQ. Trimming at V came to 4 bases and at J to 5 bases, leaving 5 bases not matched to a gene. This CDR3 is built from 13 residues. CDR3 nucleotide sequence: TGCGCCAGCAGCGCGCAGGGGGCGGACGAGCAGTACTTC. This translates into CASSAQGADEQYF.

The chain recombines TRBV14 with TRBJ2-4, with a possible D match to TRBD1 (5 bases). V was shortened by 4 bases and J by 4 bases, with 14 bases between the two germline ends. Germline CDR1 is SGHDN and CDR2 is FVKESK. The CDR3 loop spans 15 amino acids. CDR3 loop: CASSPQWGSKNIQYF. The DNA for the CDR3 is TGTGCCAGCAGCCCACAATGGGGCAGTAAAAACATTCAGTACTTC.

V is TRBV7-8 and J is TRBJ2-3, with D possibly matching TRBD2 (6 bases). The CDR3 consists of 16 residues. V lost 0 bases and J lost 2, with 12 bases in between. CDR1 and CDR2 from the germline V gene are SGHVS and FQNEAQ. The CDR3 nucleotides are TGTGCCAGCAGCTTAGCCGGGAGTTATGACACAGATACGCAGTATTTT. Its translation is CASSLAGSYDTDTQYF.

The rearrangement joins TRBV7-3 to TRBJ2-6; 9 bases agree with TRBD1. The J segment lost 0 bases and the V segment lost 8 bases, leaving 11 bases of the junction unmatched. This CDR3 contains 18 residues. CDR1 is SGHTA and CDR2 is FQGTGA in the germline V gene. Here the CDR3 reads CASRQPGQGSSGANVLTF. CDR3 in DNA: TGTGCCAGCCGCCAACCGGGACAGGGCTCCTCTGGGGCCAACGTCCTGACTTTC.

This chain joins TRBV20-1 and TRBJ2-7; 8 positions match TRBD2. This CDR3 is 13 amino acids long. Germline V gene data show CDR1 as DFQATT and CDR2 as SNEGSKA (reference sequence). V gave up 3 bases and J gave up 3 bases; unmatched junction bases: 4. The CDR3 reads CSASWLAGYEQYF. CDR3 sequence (DNA): TGCAGTGCTAGTTGGCTAGCGGGCTACGAGCAGTACTTC.

The V call is TRBV19, the J call TRBJ1-1; 10 bases are shared with TRBD1. The CDR3 loop spans 14 amino acids. The germline CDR1 and CDR2 sequences are LNHDA and SQIVND (reference sequence). J was trimmed by 3 bases and V by 5 bases; bases with no gene match: 3. CDR3 DNA sequence: TGTGCCAGTAGTGGACAGGGGGGGTACACTGAAGCTTTCTTT. Amino acid sequence: CASSGQGGYTEAFF.

The chain employs TRBV7-2 and TRBJ1-2; tentative D call: TRBD1 (5 bases). CDR3 size: 13 residues. V shed 5 bases and J shed 7 bases, with 14 bases lying between them. Germline values: CDR1 SGHTA, CDR2 FQGNSA. In nucleotides, the CDR3 is TGTGCCAGCAGCGCCTCGATGGGGGGTGGCTACACCTTC. This codes for CASSASMGGGYTF.

The chain recombines TRBV4-1 with TRBJ1-2; the D gene is possibly TRBD1 (6 bases). The CDR3 is 14 amino acids. From germline, CDR1 is MGHRA and CDR2 YSYEKL. V was trimmed by 1 base and J by 6 bases, leaving 12 bases between them. CDR3 nucleotide sequence: TGCGCCAGCAGCCAAGTCTCAGGGGTAGATGGCTACACCTTC. Residues: CASSQVSGVDGYTF.

The chain couples TRBV19 to TRBJ1-1; no firm D call. This CDR3 contains 16 residues. Germline loops: CDR1 LNHDA, CDR2 SQIVND (reference sequence). Trimming took 4 bases from V and 0 from J, leaving 15 bases between them. CDR3 nucleotides: TGTGCCAGTAGTAGGCCCACTGGAGCTTTGAACACTGAAGCTTTCTTT. Protein sequence: CASSRPTGALNTEAFF.

The chain joins TRBV18 to TRBJ1-2; D gene ambiguous. This CDR3 contains 14 residues. V lost 1 base and J 4 bases, leaving 10 bases between the germline ends. The germline V gene has CDR1 KGHSH and CDR2 LQKENI. CDR3 nucleotide sequence: TGTGCCAGCTCACCACGGGCACCAGGCTATGGCTACACCTTC. It is translated as CASSPRAPGYGYTF.

The chain recombines TRBV6-6 with TRBJ1-2; TRBD1 agrees at 9 bases. The CDR3 covers 14 residues. Losses at the gene ends were 6 bases for V and 4 bases for J; bases not matched to a gene: 6. In germline, CDR1 is MNHNY, CDR2 SVGAGI (reference sequence). The CDR3 sequence: CASRSDRGGYGYTF. The CDR3 DNA reads TGTGCCAGCAGATCGGACAGGGGAGGCTATGGCTACACCTTC.